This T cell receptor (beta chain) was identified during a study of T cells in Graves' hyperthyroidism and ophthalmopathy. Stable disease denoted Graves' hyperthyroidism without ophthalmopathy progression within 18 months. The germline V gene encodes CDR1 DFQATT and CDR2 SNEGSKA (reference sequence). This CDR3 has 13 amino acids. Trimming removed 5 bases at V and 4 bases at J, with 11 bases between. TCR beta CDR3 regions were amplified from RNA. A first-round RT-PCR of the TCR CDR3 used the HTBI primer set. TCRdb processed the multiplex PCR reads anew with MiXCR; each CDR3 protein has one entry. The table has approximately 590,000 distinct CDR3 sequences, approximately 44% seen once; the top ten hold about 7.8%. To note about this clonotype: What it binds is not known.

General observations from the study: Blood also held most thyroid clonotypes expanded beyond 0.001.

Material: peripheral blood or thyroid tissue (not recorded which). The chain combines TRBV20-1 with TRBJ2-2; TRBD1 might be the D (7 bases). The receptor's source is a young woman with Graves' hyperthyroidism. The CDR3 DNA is TGCAGTGCTTACAGGGGAGGCACCGGGGAGCTGTTTTTT. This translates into CSAYRGGTGELFF.